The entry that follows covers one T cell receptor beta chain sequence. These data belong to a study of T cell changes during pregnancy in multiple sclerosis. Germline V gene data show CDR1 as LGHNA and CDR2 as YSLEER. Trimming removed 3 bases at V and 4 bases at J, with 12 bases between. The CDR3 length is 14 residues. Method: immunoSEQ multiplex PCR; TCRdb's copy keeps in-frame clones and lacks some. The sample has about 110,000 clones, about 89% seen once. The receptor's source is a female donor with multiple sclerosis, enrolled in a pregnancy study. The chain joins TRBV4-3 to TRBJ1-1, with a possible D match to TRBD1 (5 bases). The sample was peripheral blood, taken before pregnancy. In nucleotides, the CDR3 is TGCGCCAGCAGCCATGGGGGGAAAGGCACTGAAGCTTTCTTT. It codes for CASSHGGKGTEAFF.